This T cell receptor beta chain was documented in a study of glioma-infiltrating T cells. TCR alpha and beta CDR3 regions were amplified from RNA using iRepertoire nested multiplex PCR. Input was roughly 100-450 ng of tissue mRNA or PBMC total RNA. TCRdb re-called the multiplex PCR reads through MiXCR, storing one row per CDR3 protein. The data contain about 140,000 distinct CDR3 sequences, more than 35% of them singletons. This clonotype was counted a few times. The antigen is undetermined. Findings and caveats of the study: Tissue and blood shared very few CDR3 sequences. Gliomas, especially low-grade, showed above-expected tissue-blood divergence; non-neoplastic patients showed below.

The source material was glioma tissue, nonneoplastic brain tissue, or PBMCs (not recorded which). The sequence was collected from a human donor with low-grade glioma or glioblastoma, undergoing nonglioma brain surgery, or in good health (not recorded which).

CDR3 DNA: TGTGCCAGCAGGGAGGCGACTAGCGTAGACAATGAGCAGTTCTTC. Translated, it gives CASREATSVDNEQFF. The chain recombines TRBV6-1 with TRBJ2-1; 8 bases fit TRBD2. V was pared by 6 bases and J by 5 bases, with 9 bases of the junction left unmatched. The CDR3 runs to 15 residues. CDR1 MNHNS and CDR2 SASEGT come from the germline V gene.